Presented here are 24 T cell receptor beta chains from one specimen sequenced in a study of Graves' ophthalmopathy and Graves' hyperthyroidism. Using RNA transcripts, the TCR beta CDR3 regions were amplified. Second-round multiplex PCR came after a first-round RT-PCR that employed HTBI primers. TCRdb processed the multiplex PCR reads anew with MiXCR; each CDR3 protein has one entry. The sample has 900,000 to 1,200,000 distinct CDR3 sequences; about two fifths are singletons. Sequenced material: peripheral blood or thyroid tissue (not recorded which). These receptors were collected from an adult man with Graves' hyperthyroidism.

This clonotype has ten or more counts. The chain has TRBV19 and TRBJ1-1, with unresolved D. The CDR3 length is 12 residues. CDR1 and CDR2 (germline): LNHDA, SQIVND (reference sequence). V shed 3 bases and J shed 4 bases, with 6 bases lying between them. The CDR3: CASSIPSTEAFF. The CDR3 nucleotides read TGTGCCAGTAGTATCCCTTCCACTGAAGCTTTCTTT.

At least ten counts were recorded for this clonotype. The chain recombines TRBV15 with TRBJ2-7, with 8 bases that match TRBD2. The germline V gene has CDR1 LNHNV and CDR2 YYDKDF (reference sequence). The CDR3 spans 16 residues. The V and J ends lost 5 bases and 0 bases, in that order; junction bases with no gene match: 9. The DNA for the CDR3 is TGTGCCACCAGCGGATCTAGCGGGCCGAGCTCCTACGAGCAGTACTTC. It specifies CATSGSSGPSSYEQYF.

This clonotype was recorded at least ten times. The CDR3 reads CASSVNRDRVFLGANVLTF. As DNA, the CDR3 is TGTGCCAGCAGCGTGAACCGGGACAGGGTATTTCTCGGGGCCAACGTCCTGACTTTC. J is TRBJ2-6 and V is TRBV9; 9 bases align to TRBD1. V lost 2 bases, J lost 4 bases, and 13 bases stayed unmatched. Germline V gene sequence: CDR1 SGDLS, CDR2 YYNGEE. This CDR3 region has 19 residues.

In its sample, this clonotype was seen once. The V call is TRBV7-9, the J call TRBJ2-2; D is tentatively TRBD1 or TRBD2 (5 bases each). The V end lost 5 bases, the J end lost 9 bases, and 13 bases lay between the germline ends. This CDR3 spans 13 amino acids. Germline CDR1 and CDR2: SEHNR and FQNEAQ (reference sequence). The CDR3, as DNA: TGTGCCAGCAGCCGGGTGGGACCCTGGGAGCTGTTTTTT. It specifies CASSRVGPWELFF.

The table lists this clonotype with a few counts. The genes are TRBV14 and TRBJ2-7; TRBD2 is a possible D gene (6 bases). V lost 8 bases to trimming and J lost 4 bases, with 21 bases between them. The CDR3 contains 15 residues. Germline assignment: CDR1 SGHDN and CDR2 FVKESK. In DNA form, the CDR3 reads TGTGCCAGCTCACCATCGCAGCGACGGGGGTACGAGCAGTACTTC. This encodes CASSPSQRRGYEQYF.

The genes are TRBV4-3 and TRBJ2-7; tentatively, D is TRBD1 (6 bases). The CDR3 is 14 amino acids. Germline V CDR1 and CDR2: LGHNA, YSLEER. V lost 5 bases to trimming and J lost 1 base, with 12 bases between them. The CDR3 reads CASSWGTPSYEQYF. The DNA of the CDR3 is TGCGCCAGCAGCTGGGGGACACCTTCCTACGAGCAGTACTTC.

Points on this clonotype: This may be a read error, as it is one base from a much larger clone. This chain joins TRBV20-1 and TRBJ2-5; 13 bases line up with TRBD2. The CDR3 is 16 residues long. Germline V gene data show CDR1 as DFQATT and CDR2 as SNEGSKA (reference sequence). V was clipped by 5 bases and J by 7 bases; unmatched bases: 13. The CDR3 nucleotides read TGCAGTGCTTCGAAACTAGCGGGAGGGCCTTTTGGGACCCAGTACTTC. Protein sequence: CSASKLAGGPFGTQYF.

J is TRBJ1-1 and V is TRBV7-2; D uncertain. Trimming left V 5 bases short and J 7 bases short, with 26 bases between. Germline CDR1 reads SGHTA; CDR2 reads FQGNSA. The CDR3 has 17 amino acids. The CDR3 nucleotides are TGTGCCAGCAGCCGAGACGGAAACACATACGAAGGCAGTGAAGCTTTCTTT. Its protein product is CASSRDGNTYEGSEAFF.

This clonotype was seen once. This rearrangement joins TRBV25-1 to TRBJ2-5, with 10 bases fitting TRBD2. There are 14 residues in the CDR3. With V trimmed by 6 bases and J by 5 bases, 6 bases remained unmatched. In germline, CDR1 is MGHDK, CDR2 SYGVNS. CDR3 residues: CASRNSGGAETQYF. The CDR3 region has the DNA TGTGCCAGCAGAAACAGCGGGGGGGCGGAGACCCAGTACTTC.

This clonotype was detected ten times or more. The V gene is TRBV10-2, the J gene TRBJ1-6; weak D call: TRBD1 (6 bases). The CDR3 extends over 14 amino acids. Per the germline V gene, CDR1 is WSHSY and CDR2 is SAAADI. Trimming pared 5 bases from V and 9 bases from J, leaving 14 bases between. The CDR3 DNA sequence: TGCGCCAGCAGTCAACAGGGTTCCAGTTCACCCCTCCACTTT. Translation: CASSQQGSSSPLHF.

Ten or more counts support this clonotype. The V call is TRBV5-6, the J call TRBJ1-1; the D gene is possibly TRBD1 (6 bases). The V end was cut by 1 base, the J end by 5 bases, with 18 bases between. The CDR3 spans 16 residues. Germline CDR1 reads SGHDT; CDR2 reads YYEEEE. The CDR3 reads CASSLNSGGGGTEAFF. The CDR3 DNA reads TGTGCCAGCAGCTTGAATAGTGGGGGCGGAGGGACTGAAGCTTTCTTT. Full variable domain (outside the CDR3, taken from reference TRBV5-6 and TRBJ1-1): DAGVTQSPTHLIKTRGQQVTLRCSPKSGHDTVSWYQQALGQGPQFIFQYYEEEERQRGNFPDRFSGHQFPNYSSELNVNALLLGDSALYLCASSLNSGGGGTEAFFGQGTRLTVV.

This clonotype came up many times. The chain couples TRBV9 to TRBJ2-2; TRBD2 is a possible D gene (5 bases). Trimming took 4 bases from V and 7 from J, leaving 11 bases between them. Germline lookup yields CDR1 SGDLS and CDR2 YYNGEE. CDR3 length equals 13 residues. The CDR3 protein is CASSPRDIGELFF. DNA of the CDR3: TGTGCCAGCAGCCCTCGGGATATCGGGGAGCTGTTTTTT.

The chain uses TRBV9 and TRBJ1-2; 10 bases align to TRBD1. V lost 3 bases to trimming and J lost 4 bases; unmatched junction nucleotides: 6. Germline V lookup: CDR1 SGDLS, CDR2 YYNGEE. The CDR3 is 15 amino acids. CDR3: CASSDGDRGGYGYTF. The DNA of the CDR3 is TGTGCCAGCAGCGATGGGGACAGGGGTGGCTATGGCTACACCTTC. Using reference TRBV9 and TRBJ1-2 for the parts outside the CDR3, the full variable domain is DSGVTQTPKHLITATGQRVTLRCSPRSGDLSVYWYQQSLDQGLQFLIQYYNGEERAKGNILERFSAQQFPDLHSELNLSSLELGDSALYFCASSDGDRGGYGYTFGSGTRLTVV.

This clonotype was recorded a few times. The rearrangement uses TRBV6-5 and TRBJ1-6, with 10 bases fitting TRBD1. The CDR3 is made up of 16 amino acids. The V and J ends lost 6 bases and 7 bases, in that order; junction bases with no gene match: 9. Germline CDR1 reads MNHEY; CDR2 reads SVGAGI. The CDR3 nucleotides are TGTGCCAGCAGACCTATGACAGGGGGCGCGAATTCACCCCTCCACTTT. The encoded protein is CASRPMTGGANSPLHF.

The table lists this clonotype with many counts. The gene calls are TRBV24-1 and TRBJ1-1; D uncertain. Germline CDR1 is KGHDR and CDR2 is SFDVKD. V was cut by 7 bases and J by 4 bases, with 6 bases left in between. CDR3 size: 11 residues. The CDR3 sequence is CATRRSTEAFF. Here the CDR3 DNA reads TGTGCCACCAGGAGAAGCACTGAAGCTTTCTTT.

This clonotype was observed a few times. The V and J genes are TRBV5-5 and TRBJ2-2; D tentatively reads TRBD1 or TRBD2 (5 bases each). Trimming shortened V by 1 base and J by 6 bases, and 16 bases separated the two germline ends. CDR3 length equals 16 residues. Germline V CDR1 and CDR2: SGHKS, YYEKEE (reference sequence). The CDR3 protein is CASSLYPGPAAGELFF. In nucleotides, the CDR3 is TGTGCCAGCAGCTTGTATCCGGGACCTGCCGCCGGGGAGCTGTTTTTT.

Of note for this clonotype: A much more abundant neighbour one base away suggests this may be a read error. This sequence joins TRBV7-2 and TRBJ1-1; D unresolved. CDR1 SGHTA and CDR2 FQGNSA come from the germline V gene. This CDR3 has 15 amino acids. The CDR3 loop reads CASGFVGPLNTEAFF. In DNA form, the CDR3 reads TGTGCCAGCGGCTTTGTCGGGCCGCTAAACACTGAAGCTTTCTTT.

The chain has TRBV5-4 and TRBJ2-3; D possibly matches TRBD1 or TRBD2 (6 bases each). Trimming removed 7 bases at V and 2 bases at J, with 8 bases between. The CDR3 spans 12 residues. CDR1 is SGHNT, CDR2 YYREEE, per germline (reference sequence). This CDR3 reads CASGGLTDTQYF. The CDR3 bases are TGTGCCAGCGGGGGGCTCACAGATACGCAGTATTTT.

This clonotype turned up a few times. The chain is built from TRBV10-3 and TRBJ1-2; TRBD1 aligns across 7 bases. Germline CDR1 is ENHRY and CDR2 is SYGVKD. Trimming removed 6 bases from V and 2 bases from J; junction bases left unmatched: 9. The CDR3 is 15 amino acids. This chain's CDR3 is CAIRGDSLLNYGYTF. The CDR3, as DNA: TGTGCCATCAGAGGGGACAGTCTTTTAAACTATGGCTACACCTTC.

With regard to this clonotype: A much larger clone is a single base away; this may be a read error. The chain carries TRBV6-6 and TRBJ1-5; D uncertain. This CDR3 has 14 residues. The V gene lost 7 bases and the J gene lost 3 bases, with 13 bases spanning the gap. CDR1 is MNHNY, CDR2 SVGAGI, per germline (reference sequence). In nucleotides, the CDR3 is TGTGCCAGCAATAGGAGGGCCGACAATCAGCCCCAGCATTTT. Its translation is CASNRRADNQPQHF.

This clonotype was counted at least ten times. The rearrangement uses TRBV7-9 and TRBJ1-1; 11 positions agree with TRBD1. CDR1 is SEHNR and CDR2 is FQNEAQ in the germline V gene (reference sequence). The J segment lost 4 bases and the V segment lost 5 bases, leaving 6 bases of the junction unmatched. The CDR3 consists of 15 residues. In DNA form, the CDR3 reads TGTGCCAGCAGCCCGTGGGGACAGGGGGTCACTGAAGCTTTCTTT. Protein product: CASSPWGQGVTEAFF.

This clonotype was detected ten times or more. CDR3 amino acids: CARTGSNTGELFF. The DNA of the CDR3 is TGTGCCAGGACAGGTTCGAACACCGGGGAGCTGTTTTTT. The chain links TRBV2 to TRBJ2-2, with D perhaps TRBD1 (6 bases). The CDR3 spans 13 residues. Germline V gives CDR1 SNHLY, CDR2 FYNNEI. V lost 9 bases, J lost 0 bases, and 8 bases lay in between.

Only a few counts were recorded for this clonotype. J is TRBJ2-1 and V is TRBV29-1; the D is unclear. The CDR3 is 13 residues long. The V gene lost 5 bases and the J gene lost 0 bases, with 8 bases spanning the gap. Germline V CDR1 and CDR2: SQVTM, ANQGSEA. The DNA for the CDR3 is TGCAGCGTTCCTTGGAGCTCCTACAATGAGCAGTTCTTC. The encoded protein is CSVPWSSYNEQFF.

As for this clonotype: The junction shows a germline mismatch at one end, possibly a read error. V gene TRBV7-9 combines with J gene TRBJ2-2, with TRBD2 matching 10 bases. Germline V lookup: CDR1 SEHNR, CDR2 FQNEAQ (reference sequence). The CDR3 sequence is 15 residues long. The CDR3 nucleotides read TGCGCCAGCAACCCGAGCGGGAGGGGGACCGGGGAGCTGTTTTTT. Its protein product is CASNPSGRGTGELFF.